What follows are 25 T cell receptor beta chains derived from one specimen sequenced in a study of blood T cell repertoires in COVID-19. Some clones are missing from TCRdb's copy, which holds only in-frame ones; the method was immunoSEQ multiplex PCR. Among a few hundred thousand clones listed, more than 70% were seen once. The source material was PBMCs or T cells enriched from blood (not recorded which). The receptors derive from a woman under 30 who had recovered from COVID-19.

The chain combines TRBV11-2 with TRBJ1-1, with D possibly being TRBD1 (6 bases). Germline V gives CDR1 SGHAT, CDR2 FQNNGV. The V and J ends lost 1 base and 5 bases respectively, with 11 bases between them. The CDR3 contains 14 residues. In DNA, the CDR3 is TGTGCCAGCAGCTTAGCCAGGGGTTGGACTGAAGCTTTCTTT. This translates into CASSLARGWTEAFF.

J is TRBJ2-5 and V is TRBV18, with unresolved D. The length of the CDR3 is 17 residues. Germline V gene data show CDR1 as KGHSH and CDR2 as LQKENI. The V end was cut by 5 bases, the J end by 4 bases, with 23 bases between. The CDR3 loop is CASSNQFPAAPPETQYF. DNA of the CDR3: TGTGCCAGCTCAAACCAGTTTCCGGCGGCCCCCCCAGAGACCCAGTACTTC.

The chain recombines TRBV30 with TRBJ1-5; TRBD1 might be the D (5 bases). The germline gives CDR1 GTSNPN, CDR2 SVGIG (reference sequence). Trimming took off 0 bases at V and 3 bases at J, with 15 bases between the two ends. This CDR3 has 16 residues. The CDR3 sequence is CAWSVHGGAYNQPQHF. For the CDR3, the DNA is TGTGCCTGGAGTGTACACGGCGGGGCATACAATCAGCCCCAGCATTTT.

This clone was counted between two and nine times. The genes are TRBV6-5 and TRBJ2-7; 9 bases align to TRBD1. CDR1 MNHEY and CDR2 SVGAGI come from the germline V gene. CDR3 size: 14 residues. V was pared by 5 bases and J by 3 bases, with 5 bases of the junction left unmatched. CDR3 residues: CASSRGQGDYEQYF. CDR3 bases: TGTGCCAGCAGTCGGGGACAGGGCGACTACGAGCAGTACTTC.

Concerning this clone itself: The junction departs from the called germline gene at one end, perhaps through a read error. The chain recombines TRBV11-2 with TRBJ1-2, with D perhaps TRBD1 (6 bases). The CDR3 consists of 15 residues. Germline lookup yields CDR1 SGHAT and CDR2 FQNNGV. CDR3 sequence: CASSLVRTGLPKLFF. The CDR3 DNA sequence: TGTGCCAGCAGCTTAGTTCGTACAGGGCTGCCGAAACTCTTCTTC.

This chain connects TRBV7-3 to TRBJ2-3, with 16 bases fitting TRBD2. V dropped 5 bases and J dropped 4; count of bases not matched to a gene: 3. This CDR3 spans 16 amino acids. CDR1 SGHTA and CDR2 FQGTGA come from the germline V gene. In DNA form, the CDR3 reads TGTGCCAGCAGCATGGGACTAGCGGGGGGGCCAGATACGCAGTATTTT. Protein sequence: CASSMGLAGGPDTQYF.

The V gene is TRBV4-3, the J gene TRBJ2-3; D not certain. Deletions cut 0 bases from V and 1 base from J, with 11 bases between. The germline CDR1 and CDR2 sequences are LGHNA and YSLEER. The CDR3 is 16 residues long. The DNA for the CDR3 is TGCGCCAGCAGCCAAGATGGTAGCTACCGCACAGATACGCAGTATTTT. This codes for CASSQDGSYRTDTQYF.

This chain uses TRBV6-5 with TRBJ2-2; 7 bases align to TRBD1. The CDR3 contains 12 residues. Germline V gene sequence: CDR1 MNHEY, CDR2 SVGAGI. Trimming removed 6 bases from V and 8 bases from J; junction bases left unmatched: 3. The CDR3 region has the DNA TGTGCCAGCAGGCGACAGGGTGGGGAGCTGTTTTTT. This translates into CASRRQGGELFF.

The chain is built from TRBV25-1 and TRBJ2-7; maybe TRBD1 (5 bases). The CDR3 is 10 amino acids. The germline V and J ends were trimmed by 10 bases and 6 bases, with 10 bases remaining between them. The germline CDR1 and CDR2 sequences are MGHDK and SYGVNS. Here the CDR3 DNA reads TGTGCCATTCCCAGGGTCGAGCAGTACTTC. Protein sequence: CAIPRVEQYF.

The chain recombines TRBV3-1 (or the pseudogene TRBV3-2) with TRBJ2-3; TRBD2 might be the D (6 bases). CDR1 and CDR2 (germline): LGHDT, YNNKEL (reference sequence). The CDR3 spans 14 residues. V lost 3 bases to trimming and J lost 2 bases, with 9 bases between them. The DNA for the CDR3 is TGTGCCAGCAGCCAGGGGGGTTTCACAGATACGCAGTATTTT. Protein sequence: CASSQGGFTDTQYF.

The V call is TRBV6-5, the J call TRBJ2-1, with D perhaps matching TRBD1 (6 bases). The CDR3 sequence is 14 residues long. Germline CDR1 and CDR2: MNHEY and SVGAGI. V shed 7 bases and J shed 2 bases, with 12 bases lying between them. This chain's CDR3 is CASNNRDPYNEQFF. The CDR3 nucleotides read TGTGCCAGCAACAACAGGGACCCCTACAATGAGCAGTTCTTC.

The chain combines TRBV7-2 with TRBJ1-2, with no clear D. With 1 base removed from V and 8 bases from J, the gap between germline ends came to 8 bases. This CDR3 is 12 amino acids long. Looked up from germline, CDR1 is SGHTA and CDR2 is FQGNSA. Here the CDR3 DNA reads TGTGCCAGCAGCTTAGTGTCGGGAGGCTACACCTTC. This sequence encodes CASSLVSGGYTF.

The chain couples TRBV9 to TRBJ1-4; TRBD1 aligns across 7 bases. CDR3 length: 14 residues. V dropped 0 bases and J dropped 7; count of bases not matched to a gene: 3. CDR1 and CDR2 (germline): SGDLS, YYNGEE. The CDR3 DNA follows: TGTGCCAGCAGCGTAGCAGGGGGGAGTGAAAAACTGTTTTTT. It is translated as CASSVAGGSEKLFF.

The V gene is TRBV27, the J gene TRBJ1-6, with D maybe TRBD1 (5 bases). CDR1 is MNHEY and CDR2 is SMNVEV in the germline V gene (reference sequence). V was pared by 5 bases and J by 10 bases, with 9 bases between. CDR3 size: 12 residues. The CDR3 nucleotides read TGTGCCAGCAGTCAGGGTGGGTCACCCCTCCACTTT. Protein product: CASSQGGSPLHF.

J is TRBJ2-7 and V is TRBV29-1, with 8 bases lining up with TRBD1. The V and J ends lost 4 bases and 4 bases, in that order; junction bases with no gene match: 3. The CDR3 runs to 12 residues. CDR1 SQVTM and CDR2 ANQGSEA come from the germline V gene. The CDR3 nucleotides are TGCAGCGTTGTGGACAGGGCTTACGAGCAGTACTTC. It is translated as CSVVDRAYEQYF.

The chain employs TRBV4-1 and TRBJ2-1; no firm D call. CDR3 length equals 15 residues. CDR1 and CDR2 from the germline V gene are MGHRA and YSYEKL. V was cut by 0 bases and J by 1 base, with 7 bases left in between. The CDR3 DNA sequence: TGCGCCAGCAGCCAAGATCGGTATTCCTACAATGAGCAGTTCTTC. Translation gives CASSQDRYSYNEQFF.

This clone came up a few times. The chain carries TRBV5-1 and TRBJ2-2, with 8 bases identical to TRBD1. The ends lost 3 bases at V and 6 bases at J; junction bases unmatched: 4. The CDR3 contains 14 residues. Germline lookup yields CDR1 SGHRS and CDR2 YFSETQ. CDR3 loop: CASSSWTGSGELFF. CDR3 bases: TGCGCCAGCAGCTCCTGGACAGGGTCCGGGGAGCTGTTTTTT.

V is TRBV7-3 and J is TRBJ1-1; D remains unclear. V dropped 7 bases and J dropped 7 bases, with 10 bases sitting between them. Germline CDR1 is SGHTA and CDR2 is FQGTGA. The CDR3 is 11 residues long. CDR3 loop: CASTDGLEAFF. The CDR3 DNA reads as TGTGCCAGCACCGATGGCCTTGAAGCTTTCTTT.

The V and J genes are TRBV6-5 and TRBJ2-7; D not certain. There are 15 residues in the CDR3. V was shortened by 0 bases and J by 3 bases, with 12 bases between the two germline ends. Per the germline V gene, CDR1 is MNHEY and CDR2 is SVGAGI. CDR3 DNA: TGTGCCAGCAGTTACTCGCGTTTTCTGAACTACGAGCAGTACTTC. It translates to CASSYSRFLNYEQYF.

Here the CDR3 DNA reads TGTGCCAGCAGCCGTAAGCCGCAGGGTTGGACTGAAGCTTTCTTT. Amino acid sequence: CASSRKPQGWTEAFF. V usage is TRBV7-2 and J usage is TRBJ1-1, with D tentatively TRBD1 (5 bases). This CDR3 contains 15 residues. Between the trimmed V and J ends, which lost 5 bases and 5 bases, there was a span of 18 bases. The germline CDR1 and CDR2 sequences are SGHTA and FQGNSA.

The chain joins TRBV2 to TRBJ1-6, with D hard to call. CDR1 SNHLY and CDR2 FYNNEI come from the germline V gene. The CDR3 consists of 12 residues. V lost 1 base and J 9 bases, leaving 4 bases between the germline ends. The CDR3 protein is CASSEDTSPLHF. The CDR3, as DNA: TGTGCCAGCAGTGAAGACACTTCACCCCTCCACTTT.

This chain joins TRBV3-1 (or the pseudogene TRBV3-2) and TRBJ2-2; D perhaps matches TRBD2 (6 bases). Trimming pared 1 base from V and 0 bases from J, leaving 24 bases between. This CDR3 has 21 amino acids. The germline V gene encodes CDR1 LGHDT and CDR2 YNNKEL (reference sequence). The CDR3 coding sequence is TGTGCCAGCAGCCAAGTCGGGGGACCAATTCTTCTAGGCGCGAACACCGGGGAGCTGTTTTTT. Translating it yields CASSQVGGPILLGANTGELFF.

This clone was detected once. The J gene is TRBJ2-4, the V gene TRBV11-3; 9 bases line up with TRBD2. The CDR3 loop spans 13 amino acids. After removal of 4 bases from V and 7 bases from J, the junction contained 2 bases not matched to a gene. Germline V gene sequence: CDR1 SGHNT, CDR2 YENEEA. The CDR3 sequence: CASSWSGGNIQYF. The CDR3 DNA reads TGTGCCAGCAGCTGGAGCGGGGGGAACATTCAGTACTTC.

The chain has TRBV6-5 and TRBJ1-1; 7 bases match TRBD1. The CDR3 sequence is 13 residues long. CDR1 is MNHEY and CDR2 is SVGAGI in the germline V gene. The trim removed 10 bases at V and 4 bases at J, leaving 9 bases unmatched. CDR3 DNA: TGTGCCACCCAGGGGGGCAAGGTCACTGAAGCTTTCTTT. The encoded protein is CATQGGKVTEAFF.

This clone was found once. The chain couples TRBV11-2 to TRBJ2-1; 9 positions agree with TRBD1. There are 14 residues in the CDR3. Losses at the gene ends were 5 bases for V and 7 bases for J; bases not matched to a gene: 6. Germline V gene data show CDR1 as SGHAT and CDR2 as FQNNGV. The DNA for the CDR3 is TGTGCCAGCAGCCGGGGACAGGGACGAAATGAGCAGTTCTTC. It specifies CASSRGQGRNEQFF.